This T cell receptor beta chain was identified during a study of T cells in Graves' hyperthyroidism and ophthalmopathy. Authors of the study amplified TCR beta CDR3 regions from RNA transcripts. The HTBI primer set served for first-round RT-PCR of the TCR CDR3. Using its own MiXCR run on the multiplex PCR reads, TCRdb lists one record per CDR3 protein. The data contain roughly 720,000 distinct CDR3 sequences, 15% to 20% of them seen just once; the ten biggest clones take up around a sixth. The CDR3 sequence is 15 residues long. Germline CDR1 SNHLY, CDR2 FYNNEI. Trimming removed 6 bases from V and 5 bases from J, with 18 bases in between.

The chain uses TRBV2 and TRBJ2-3; tentative D call: TRBD1 (6 bases). This receptor was obtained from a man aged 45 to 65 with Graves' hyperthyroidism. Specimen: blood. The CDR3 sequence: CASSEQGLGVDTQYF. CDR3 DNA: TGTGCCAGCAGCGAACAGGGTCTGGGTGTAGATACGCAGTATTTT.